This is a list of T cell receptor beta chains from one sample in a study of shared clonotypes between healthy human individuals. The protocol was immunoSEQ multiplex PCR, while the TCRdb copy is restricted to in-frame clones and leaves out a portion. The sample contains 740,000 or so clones, around 78% of which appear only once. The sequenced sample was memory CD4+ T cells sorted from blood. The origin of the receptors is a woman aged 25 to 39 in good health. CDR3s include the opening cysteine and the closing phenylalanine or tryptophan. The D gene is left open where the match is weak. A clone size is listed for some rows: how often the clone was seen (once, few, many), or a class if it is expanded.

j_call,d_call,clone_size,v_call,cdr3_nt,cdr3_aa
TRBJ1-2,.,.,TRBV7-2,TGTGCCAGCAGCCTATCAGGGCTGGACTATGGCTACACCTTC,CASSLSGLDYGYTF
TRBJ2-4,.,.,TRBV29-1,TGCAGCGTTGGTACAGGGAAAAACATTCAGTACTTC,CSVGTGKNIQYF
TRBJ2-3,.,few,TRBV2,TGTGCCAGCAGTGGGTTTAGCGCTGGGGCAGATACGCAGTATTTT,CASSGFSAGADTQYF
TRBJ1-2,.,.,TRBV2,TGTGCCAGCAGTGAAGCTGCCGCCTCTGGCTACACCTTC,CASSEAAASGYTF
TRBJ1-1,TRBD1,.,TRBV5-1,TGCGCCAGCAGCAAGCGACAGGGAGCTATGGACACTGAAGCTTTCTTT,CASSKRQGAMDTEAFF
TRBJ2-2,TRBD1,.,TRBV5-4,TGTGCCAGCAGCTATGTCCCGGGACAGGGGGCCGGGGAGCTGTTTTTT,CASSYVPGQGAGELFF
TRBJ1-5,TRBD1,once,TRBV28,TGTGCCAGCAGTTCGATCCGGGACAGGTTGAGTAGCAATCAGCCCCAGCATTTT,CASSSIRDRLSSNQPQHF
TRBJ2-2,TRBD2,many,TRBV11-2,TGTGCCAGCAGCTTAGTGTCTAGCGGGAGGCGGGAGCTGTTTTTT,CASSLVSSGRRELFF
TRBJ1-2,.,.,TRBV15,TGTGCCACCAGCAGAGATCTATCCGAAAACAGGGCCCACACCTTC,CATSRDLSENRAHTF
TRBJ2-7,.,.,TRBV15,TGTGCCACCAGCAGAGACCCGGGGGCGGTAGGCGAGCAGTACTTC,CATSRDPGAVGEQYF
TRBJ2-2,.,few,TRBV6-4,TGTGCCAGCAGTGAAAGTAGCACCGGGGAGCTGTTTTTT,CASSESSTGELFF
TRBJ2-5,.,few,TRBV2,TGTGCCAGCACGATGACTAGGAGCGAGACCCAGTACTTC,CASTMTRSETQYF
TRBJ2-5,.,few,TRBV14,TGTGCCAGCAGCCAAGCCTGGACAGATTTGACCCAGTACTTC,CASSQAWTDLTQYF
TRBJ2-1,TRBD2,.,TRBV28,TGTGCCAGCAGTCCGGCCCGACTAGCGGGGACGGTGCAGTTCTTC,CASSPARLAGTVQFF
TRBJ2-1,TRBD2,few,TRBV29-1,TGCAGCGTTCCCGGACTAGCGGCCTCCTACAATGAGCAGTTCTTC,CSVPGLAASYNEQFF
TRBJ2-7,.,once,TRBV5-1,TGCGCCAGCAGCTTGGGTCCCGAGCAGTACTTC,CASSLGPEQYF
TRBJ1-1,.,.,TRBV7-8,TGTGCCAGCAGCTTGACGAGGCTCAACACTGAAGCTTTCTTT,CASSLTRLNTEAFF
TRBJ1-4,TRBD1,.,TRBV7-9,TGTGCCAGCAGCCAGGGGGCAACAACTAATGAAAAACTGTTTTTT,CASSQGATTNEKLFF
TRBJ2-1,TRBD2,.,TRBV18,TGTGCCAGCTCAAAGACTAGCCGAGGAGCCTACAATGAGCAGTTCTTC,CASSKTSRGAYNEQFF
TRBJ2-5,.,.,TRBV2,TGTGCCAGCAGTCACAGGGAGAGGTCCCAAGAGACCCAGTACTTC,CASSHRERSQETQYF
TRBJ1-3,.,.,TRBV6-6,TGTGCCAGCAGCGATCAGGGATCTGGAAACACCATATATTTT,CASSDQGSGNTIYF
TRBJ2-7,.,.,TRBV21-1,TGTGCCAGCAGCAAAGCCGGAGAGGATACCTACGAGCAGTACTTC,CASSKAGEDTYEQYF
TRBJ1-2,.,once,TRBV19,TGTGCCACCCGAGGAGGGGTAGGCTACACCTTC,CATRGGVGYTF
TRBJ2-7,.,.,TRBV7-2,TGTGCCAGCAGCTTAGGTTTGGGGGCACAGGAGCAGTACTTC,CASSLGLGAQEQYF
TRBJ2-5,.,once,TRBV7-2,TGTGCCAGCAGCCCCAGACACCGACGGGGACAAGAGACCCAGTACTTC,CASSPRHRRGQETQYF
TRBJ1-5,.,.,TRBV29-1,TGCAGCGTCGGGACTGGGAATCAGCCCCAGCATTTT,CSVGTGNQPQHF